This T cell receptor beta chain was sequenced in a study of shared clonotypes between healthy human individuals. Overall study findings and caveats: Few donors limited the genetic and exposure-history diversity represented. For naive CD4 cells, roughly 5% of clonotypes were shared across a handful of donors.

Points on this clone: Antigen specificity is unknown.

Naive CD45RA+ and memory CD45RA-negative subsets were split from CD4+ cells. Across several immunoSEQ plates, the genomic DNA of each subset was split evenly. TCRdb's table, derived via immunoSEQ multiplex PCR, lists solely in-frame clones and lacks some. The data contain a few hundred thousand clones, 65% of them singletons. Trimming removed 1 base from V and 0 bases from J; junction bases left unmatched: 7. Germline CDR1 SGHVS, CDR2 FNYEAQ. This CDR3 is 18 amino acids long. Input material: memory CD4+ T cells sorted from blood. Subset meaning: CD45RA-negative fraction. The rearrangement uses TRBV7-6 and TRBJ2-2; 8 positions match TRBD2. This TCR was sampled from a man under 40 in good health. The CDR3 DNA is TGTGCCAGCAGCTTAGGAGCTAGCGGGCTTACGAACACCGGGGAGCTGTTTTTT. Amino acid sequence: CASSLGASGLTNTGELFF.